The 8 T cell receptor beta chains below all came from one sample that was sequenced in a study of cytomegalovirus exposure and HLA in healthy donors. Both 60 Vbeta primers and 13 Jbeta primers went into the PCR. Clones were read by immunoSEQ multiplex PCR, and TCRdb kept only the in-frame ones, dropping some. The sample has under 130,000 clones, roughly 70% seen once; the top ten hold approximately 11%. The sequenced sample was PBMCs. The receptors here all came from a man between 40 and 49 years old in good health and CMV-seropositive.

This clone was counted between two and nine times. The chain links TRBV10-1 to TRBJ2-7; D might be TRBD2 (5 bases). Trimming removed 5 bases from V and 1 base from J, with 12 bases in between. The CDR3 length is 14 residues. CDR1 and CDR2 from the germline V gene are WNHNN and SYGVQD (reference sequence). The CDR3 spells CASSSISESYEQYF. The CDR3 DNA is TGCGCCAGCAGTTCAATTAGCGAGTCCTACGAGCAGTACTTC.

This clone appeared a few times. V gene TRBV7-9 combines with J gene TRBJ2-2, with 11 nucleotides matching TRBD2. The length of the CDR3 is 17 residues. The V and J ends lost 0 bases and 6 bases, in that order; junction bases with no gene match: 6. Germline V CDR1 and CDR2: SEHNR, FQNEAQ (reference sequence). CDR3 coding DNA: TGTGCCAGCAGCTTAGCTACTAGCGGGAGAAGTTCCGGGGAGCTGTTTTTT. Translation: CASSLATSGRSSGELFF.

V gene TRBV19 combines with J gene TRBJ1-1, with D unclear. Germline V gene data show CDR1 as LNHDA and CDR2 as SQIVND (reference sequence). The V end lost 3 bases, the J end lost 14 bases, and 19 bases lay between the germline ends. This CDR3 is built from 13 residues. CDR3 amino acids: CASSIVTPPVAFF. CDR3 nucleotides: TGTGCCAGTAGTATCGTTACCCCTCCGGTAGCATTCTTT.

V gene TRBV10-3 combines with J gene TRBJ2-2; TRBD2 aligns across 7 bases. V shed 3 bases and J 4 bases; nucleotides not matched to a gene: 5. The germline gives CDR1 ENHRY, CDR2 SYGVKD. The CDR3 has 15 amino acids. The DNA for the CDR3 is TGTGCCATCAGTGAACGCGGGAGTATCACCGGGGAGCTGTTTTTT. It codes for CAISERGSITGELFF.

The V and J genes are TRBV11-3 and TRBJ2-2; maybe TRBD2 (5 bases). V was pared by 4 bases and J by 5 bases, with 8 bases between. This CDR3 comprises 13 residues. Germline V gene lookup returns CDR1 SGHNT and CDR2 YENEEA. The CDR3 spells CASSSTRTGELFF. As DNA, the CDR3 is TGTGCCAGCAGCTCAACTAGGACCGGGGAGCTGTTTTTT.

A word on this clone: Other DNA sequences from this sample encode an identical CDR3 as well. The V call is TRBV19, the J call TRBJ2-3; 12 nucleotides line up with TRBD2. This CDR3 comprises 14 residues. Trimming took 6 bases from V and 3 from J; bases not matched to a gene: 1. Germline values: CDR1 LNHDA, CDR2 SQIVND (reference sequence). The CDR3 sequence is CASRTSGSTDTQYF. In DNA, the CDR3 is TGTGCCAGTAGGACTAGCGGGAGTACAGATACGCAGTATTTT. The whole variable domain, remainder taken from reference TRBV19 and TRBJ2-3, is DGGITQSPKYLFRKEGQNVTLSCEQNLNHDAMYWYRQDPGQGLRLIYYSQIVNDFQKGDIAEGYSVSREKKESFPLTVTSAQKNPTAFYLCASRTSGSTDTQYFGPGTRLTVL.

The chain is built from TRBV2 and TRBJ2-3, with 8 bases that match TRBD1. The germline gives CDR1 SNHLY, CDR2 FYNNEI. V dropped 7 bases and J dropped 6; count of bases not matched to a gene: 6. This CDR3 contains 13 residues. DNA for the CDR3: TGTGCCAGCATTCCCCAGGGGGCTGATACGCAGTATTTT. This gives the protein CASIPQGADTQYF.

This chain connects TRBV5-1 to TRBJ2-2; 7 bases are a match to TRBD1. The CDR3 sequence is 14 residues long. With 6 bases clipped from V and 4 bases from J, the junction kept 6 bases outside the gene matches. The germline gives CDR1 SGHRS, CDR2 YFSETQ. The CDR3 nucleotides read TGCGCCAGCACCGGCGCAGGGGGCACCGGGGAGCTGTTTTTT. Translating gives CASTGAGGTGELFF.